Listed here are 30 T cell receptor beta chains from one sample, sequenced in a study of patients and donors after allogeneic stem cell transplantation. TCRdb fed the RT-PCR reads into MiXCR, producing one record per CDR3 protein. The sample lists roughly 200,000 distinct CDR3 sequences; about 37% were seen once. Sequenced: blood, either unsorted or a sorted T cell fraction (not recorded which). The receptors shown here come from a human donor who was either an allogeneic HSCT recipient or a stem cell or donor lymphocyte infusion donor (not recorded which). It is not recorded whose cells these are; they may come from a transplant donor.

J is TRBJ2-7 and V is TRBV20-1; D unclear. The V gene lost 1 base and the J gene lost 6 bases, with 7 bases spanning the gap. CDR3 length: 11 amino acids. CDR1 is DFQATT and CDR2 is SNEGSKA in the germline V gene (reference sequence). In DNA form, the CDR3 reads TGCAGTGCTAGAGGGACCGGCGAGCAGTACTTC. This encodes CSARGTGEQYF.

This clonotype came up a few times. The V and J genes are TRBV28 and TRBJ1-2; the D is unclear. CDR3 size: 12 residues. CDR1 is MDHEN and CDR2 is SYDVKM in the germline V gene. V was shortened by 5 bases and J by 10 bases, with 14 bases between the two germline ends. CDR3 sequence (DNA): TGTGCCAGCAGTCCCCCACGGAAAAACTACACCTTC. This translates into CASSPPRKNYTF.

The rearrangement links TRBV10-3 to TRBJ2-3, with D possibly matching TRBD2 (6 bases). Germline V gives CDR1 ENHRY, CDR2 SYGVKD. Trimming took off 6 bases at V and 4 bases at J, with 11 bases between the two ends. The CDR3 totals 13 residues. CDR3 in DNA: TGTGCCATCAGAATACGACTAGCAGATACGCAGTATTTT. This codes for CAIRIRLADTQYF.

The rearrangement joins TRBV4-2 to TRBJ2-1; D not resolved. The ends were cut back, 0 bases at V and 9 bases at J, with 9 bases in the middle. Germline V gene lookup returns CDR1 LGHNA and CDR2 YNFKEQ. CDR3 length: 13 residues. The CDR3 region has the DNA TGTGCCAGCAGCCAAGACGGTAGAGGTGAGCAGTTCTTC. It yields the protein CASSQDGRGEQFF.

V is TRBV6-1 and J is TRBJ1-2; a weak D match, TRBD1 (6 bases). The length of the CDR3 is 13 residues. Germline loops: CDR1 MNHNS, CDR2 SASEGT. Trimming took off 3 bases at V and 7 bases at J, with 12 bases between the two ends. In DNA, the CDR3 is TGTGCCAGCAGTGATCCAGGGGTGGGTGGCTACACCTTC. This gives the protein CASSDPGVGGYTF.

The chain couples TRBV20-1 to TRBJ1-6, with D possibly TRBD1 on 5 matching bases. Germline V gene lookup returns CDR1 DFQATT and CDR2 SNEGSKA (reference sequence). This CDR3 spans 14 amino acids. Trimming cost V 3 bases and J 9 bases, with 15 bases left between them. The CDR3 nucleotides are TGCAGTGCTAGCCTGGGACGGGGATTTTCACCCCTCCACTTT. It codes for CSASLGRGFSPLHF.

This clonotype was detected a few times. The genes are TRBV12-3 or TRBV12-4 and TRBJ1-1, with no clear D. This CDR3 spans 15 amino acids. Trimming removed 3 bases at V and 6 bases at J, with 17 bases between. CDR3 loop: CASSLNRREQSEAFF. The CDR3 nucleotides read TGTGCCAGCAGTTTGAATCGACGGGAGCAGTCTGAAGCTTTCTTT.

CDR3 DNA sequence: TGTGCCAGCAGCTTAGTCCCGACAGGGGTTGGTGAAAAACTGTTTTTT. It yields the protein CASSLVPTGVGEKLFF. The J gene is TRBJ1-4, the V gene TRBV7-2; 8 bases fit TRBD1. V trimming: 1 base; J trimming: 7 bases; junction bases outside the gene matches: 8. CDR3 length equals 16 residues. Germline values: CDR1 SGHTA, CDR2 FQGNSA.

This clonotype was detected a few times. The chain recombines TRBV20-1 with TRBJ1-2; maybe TRBD1 (5 bases). The CDR3 extends over 12 amino acids. The germline gives CDR1 DFQATT, CDR2 SNEGSKA (reference sequence). V lost 2 bases and J 6 bases, leaving 10 bases between the germline ends. For the CDR3, the DNA is TGCAGTGCTAGAAGCAGGGAGAATGGCTACACCTTC. This gives the protein CSARSRENGYTF.

V usage is TRBV28 and J usage is TRBJ1-3, with D unresolved. Per the germline V gene, CDR1 is MDHEN and CDR2 is SYDVKM. This CDR3 contains 14 residues. Trimming left V 2 bases short and J 6 bases short, with 11 bases between. In DNA, the CDR3 is TGTGCCAGCAGTTTACCACATTTGACAAACACCATATATTTT. Translating gives CASSLPHLTNTIYF.

This clonotype was picked up a small number of times. The chain combines TRBV12-3 or TRBV12-4 with TRBJ2-5, with D unresolved. The CDR3 has 15 amino acids. V was shortened by 5 bases and J by 2 bases, with 15 bases between the two germline ends. CDR3 amino acids: CASSTTRSVQETQYF. Written as DNA, the CDR3 is TGTGCCAGCAGTACTACGAGGAGTGTGCAAGAGACCCAGTACTTC.

The V and J genes are TRBV4-3 and TRBJ2-7; D gene uncertain. This CDR3 is built from 16 residues. Looked up from germline, CDR1 is LGHNA and CDR2 is YSLEER. The V and J ends lost 0 bases and 1 base respectively, with 13 bases between them. The CDR3 here is CASSQDFDAVSYEQYF. The CDR3 DNA reads TGCGCCAGCAGCCAAGACTTCGACGCGGTTTCCTACGAGCAGTACTTC.

This clonotype was counted between two and nine times. The CDR3 DNA is TGTGCCAGCAGCTTTGGACGGTATAGCAATCAGCCCCAGCATTTT. This sequence encodes CASSFGRYSNQPQHF. The chain recombines TRBV5-5 with TRBJ1-5; D is ambiguous. V was trimmed by 2 bases and J by 0 bases, leaving 9 bases between them. The CDR3 extends over 15 amino acids. Germline V gene data show CDR1 as SGHKS and CDR2 as YYEKEE (reference sequence).

This clonotype came up once. This rearrangement joins TRBV27 to TRBJ2-7, with 9 bases aligning to TRBD2. Germline lookup yields CDR1 MNHEY and CDR2 SMNVEV (reference sequence). This CDR3 region has 14 residues. Trimming removed 5 bases from V and 4 bases from J; junction bases left unmatched: 6. In DNA, the CDR3 is TGTGCCAGCAGTCCCAGCGGGGGGCAGTACGAGCAGTACTTC. Translation: CASSPSGGQYEQYF.

The chain joins TRBV7-2 to TRBJ1-2; no reliable D call. V was shortened by 1 base and J by 3 bases, with 9 bases between the two germline ends. CDR3 length: 14 amino acids. The V gene's germline CDR1 is SGHTA and CDR2 FQGNSA. This CDR3 reads CASSLVETDYGYTF. The DNA for the CDR3 is TGTGCCAGCAGCTTAGTAGAGACGGACTATGGCTACACCTTC.

This clonotype has just a few counts. V gene TRBV7-6 combines with J gene TRBJ1-1; tentative D call: TRBD1 (6 bases). V lost 5 bases and J 3 bases, leaving 16 bases between the germline ends. The CDR3 runs to 15 residues. Germline CDR1 SGHVS, CDR2 FNYEAQ. CDR3 coding DNA: TGTGCCAGCAGCCCGCCCCCGGGACACCACACTGAAGCTTTCTTT. Amino acids: CASSPPPGHHTEAFF.

The chain joins TRBV4-3 to TRBJ1-1; 8 bases match TRBD1. The CDR3 extends over 13 amino acids. Losses at the gene ends were 4 bases for V and 6 bases for J; bases not matched to a gene: 4. CDR1 is LGHNA and CDR2 is YSLEER in the germline V gene. The CDR3 DNA reads TGCGCCAGCAGCCGAGACAGGGGACCTGAAGCTTTCTTT. Translating gives CASSRDRGPEAFF.

The chain links TRBV11-2 to TRBJ1-2, with 9 positions matching TRBD1. V lost 5 bases and J lost 7; bases outside the gene matches: 5. CDR3 size: 13 residues. The germline V gene has CDR1 SGHAT and CDR2 FQNNGV. The CDR3 DNA is TGTGCCAGCAGCGAACAGGGGGCGCGTGGCTACACCTTC. Its translation: CASSEQGARGYTF.

V is TRBV7-9 and J is TRBJ1-1; D gene unclear. The V end was cut by 0 bases, the J end by 1 base, with 9 bases between. Germline CDR1 SEHNR, CDR2 FQNEAQ (reference sequence). This CDR3 has 15 amino acids. Here the CDR3 reads CASSLARASNTEAFF. CDR3 nucleotides: TGTGCCAGCAGCTTAGCGAGGGCTTCGAACACTGAAGCTTTCTTT.

This clonotype was seen a handful of times. The chain is built from TRBV24-1 and TRBJ2-1; the match to TRBD2 covers 15 bases. V was pared by 1 base and J by 0 bases, with 9 bases of the junction left unmatched. Germline values: CDR1 KGHDR, CDR2 SFDVKD. This CDR3 has 21 amino acids. CDR3 sequence reads: CATSDFKGTSGGSSSYNEQFF. The CDR3 DNA sequence: TGTGCCACCAGTGATTTCAAAGGGACTAGCGGGGGGTCTAGCTCCTACAATGAGCAGTTCTTC.

The chain links TRBV6-6 to TRBJ1-1, with D possibly TRBD1 on 6 matching bases. Germline lookup yields CDR1 MNHNY and CDR2 SVGAGI (reference sequence). V lost 3 bases to trimming and J lost 3 bases, with 11 bases between them. CDR3 length: 14 residues. DNA for the CDR3: TGTGCCAGCAGTTATGGGGGCGGGTACACTGAAGCTTTCTTT. Amino acid sequence: CASSYGGGYTEAFF.

V and J are TRBV5-1 and TRBJ1-1; unclear D gene. The CDR3 totals 14 residues. V lost 5 bases and J lost 1, with 12 bases in between. Germline CDR1 SGHRS, CDR2 YFSETQ. CDR3 sequence (DNA): TGCGCCAGCAGGATAACCCGAGGGAACACTGAAGCTTTCTTT. Translation: CASRITRGNTEAFF.

The chain is built from TRBV12-3 or TRBV12-4 and TRBJ1-1; D gene ambiguous. Trimming took off 6 bases at V and 4 bases at J, with 18 bases between the two ends. This CDR3 has 15 residues. The CDR3 coding sequence is TGTGCCAGCAGCCCTATTTCGGGGTACGGCACTGAAGCTTTCTTT. It codes for CASSPISGYGTEAFF.

The chain employs TRBV30 and TRBJ2-7; D uncertain. V gave up 2 bases and J gave up 5 bases, with 7 bases separating them. The CDR3 has 11 amino acids. Looked up from germline, CDR1 is GTSNPN and CDR2 is SVGIG (reference sequence). CDR3 sequence reads: CAWSPANEQYF. The CDR3 nucleotides are TGTGCCTGGAGTCCGGCAAACGAGCAGTACTTC.

This chain joins TRBV4-1 and TRBJ2-7, with D unresolved. The CDR3 sequence is 12 residues long. Germline loops: CDR1 MGHRA, CDR2 YSYEKL. Trimming took off 3 bases at V and 0 bases at J, with 3 bases between the two ends. CDR3 coding DNA: TGCGCCAGCAGCCACGTCTCCTACGAGCAGTACTTC. It is translated as CASSHVSYEQYF.

The table lists this clonotype with a few counts. The CDR3 spells CASRPDRGILSPLHF. As DNA, the CDR3 is TGTGCCAGCAGACCGGACAGGGGGATCTTGTCACCCCTCCACTTT. The J gene is TRBJ1-6, the V gene TRBV12-3 or TRBV12-4; the match to TRBD1 covers 10 bases. CDR3 length equals 15 residues. V was clipped by 6 bases and J by 10 bases; unmatched bases: 9.

The chain recombines TRBV5-4 with TRBJ1-4, with D possibly being TRBD1 (6 bases). The CDR3 covers 16 residues. Germline CDR1 SGHNT, CDR2 YYREEE (reference sequence). V gave up 4 bases and J gave up 5 bases, with 18 bases separating them. CDR3 in amino acids: CASSRWSGTRNEKLFF. As DNA, the CDR3 is TGTGCCAGCAGCCGATGGTCCGGGACAAGGAATGAAAAACTGTTTTTT. The full variable domain, its missing parts supplied by reference TRBV5-4 and TRBJ1-4, is ETGVTQSPTHLIKTRGQQVTLRCSSQSGHNTVSWYQQALGQGPQFIFQYYREEENGRGNFPPRFSGLQFPNYSSELNVNALELDDSALYLCASSRWSGTRNEKLFFGSGTQLSVL.

This chain links TRBV4-2 with TRBJ2-7; TRBD1 agrees at 7 bases. CDR1 and CDR2 (germline): LGHNA, YNFKEQ. CDR3 size: 17 residues. Germline trimming cut 1 base from V and 3 bases from J; bases unmatched to any gene: 12. CDR3 in DNA: TGTGCCAGCAGCCAAGTTTTGCACGGGACAGCCTTCTACGAGCAGTACTTC. Protein product: CASSQVLHGTAFYEQYF.

The rearrangement links TRBV28 to TRBJ1-2; D may be TRBD1 (5 bases). Germline V gene data show CDR1 as MDHEN and CDR2 as SYDVKM. The ends were cut back, 3 bases at V and 4 bases at J, with 15 bases in the middle. CDR3 length equals 15 residues. The CDR3: CASSLRQTEIYGYTF. The DNA for the CDR3 is TGTGCCAGCAGTTTGAGACAGACAGAGATCTATGGCTACACCTTC.

The chain employs TRBV10-3 and TRBJ2-3, with 10 bases matching TRBD2. V shed 4 bases and J 2 bases; nucleotides not matched to a gene: 6. CDR1 ENHRY and CDR2 SYGVKD come from the germline V gene. The CDR3 covers 16 residues. In DNA form, the CDR3 reads TGTGCCATCAGTGCTTTGCTAGCGGGGGACACAGATACGCAGTATTTT. Protein product: CAISALLAGDTDTQYF.